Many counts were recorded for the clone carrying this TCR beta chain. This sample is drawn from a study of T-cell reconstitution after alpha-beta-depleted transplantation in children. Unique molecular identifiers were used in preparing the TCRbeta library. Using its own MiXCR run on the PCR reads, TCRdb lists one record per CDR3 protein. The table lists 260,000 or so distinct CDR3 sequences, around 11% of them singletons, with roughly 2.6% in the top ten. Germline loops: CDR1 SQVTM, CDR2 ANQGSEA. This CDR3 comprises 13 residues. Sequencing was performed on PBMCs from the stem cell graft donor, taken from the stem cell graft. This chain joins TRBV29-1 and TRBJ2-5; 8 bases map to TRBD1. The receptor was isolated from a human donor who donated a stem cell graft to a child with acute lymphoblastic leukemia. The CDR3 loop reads CSFLGTGQETQYF. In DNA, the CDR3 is TGCAGTTTCCTTGGGACAGGCCAAGAGACCCAGTACTTC.